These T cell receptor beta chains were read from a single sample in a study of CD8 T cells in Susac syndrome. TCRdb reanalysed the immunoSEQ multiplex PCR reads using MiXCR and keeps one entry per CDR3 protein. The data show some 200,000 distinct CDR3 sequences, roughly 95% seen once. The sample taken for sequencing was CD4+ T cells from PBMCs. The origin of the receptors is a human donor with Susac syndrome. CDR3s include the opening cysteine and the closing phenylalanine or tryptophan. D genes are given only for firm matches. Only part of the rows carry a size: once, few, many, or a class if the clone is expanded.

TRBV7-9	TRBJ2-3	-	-	TGTGCCAGCAGGGGACCCATTACCGGGGGAGGCACAGATACGCAGTATTTT	CASRGPITGGGTDTQYF
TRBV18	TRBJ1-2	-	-	TGTGCCAGCTCAAAGGCCGTTTGGGGCTACACCTTC	CASSKAVWGYTF
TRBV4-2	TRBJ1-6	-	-	TGTGCCAGCAGCCAAGAATGGAAAAATTCACCCCTCCACTTT	CASSQEWKNSPLHF
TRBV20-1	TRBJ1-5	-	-	TGCAGTGCTAGAGATGTCGCGTCCAATCAGCCCCAGCATTTT	CSARDVASNQPQHF
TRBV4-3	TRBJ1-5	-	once	TGCGCCAGCAGCCAAGATCAAAAGGGTCAGCCCCAGCATTTT	CASSQDQKGQPQHF
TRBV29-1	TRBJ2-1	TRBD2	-	TGCAGCGTTCTCCGGGACTACGGCAATGAGCAGTTCTTC	CSVLRDYGNEQFF
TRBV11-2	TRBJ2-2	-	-	TGTGCCAGCAGCTTAGGAGGGGCAGGGGCGAACACCGGGGAGCTGTTTTTT	CASSLGGAGANTGELFF
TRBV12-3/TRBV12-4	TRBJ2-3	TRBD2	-	TGTGCCAGCAGTCCCGGGGACTACACAGATACGCAGTATTTT	CASSPGDYTDTQYF
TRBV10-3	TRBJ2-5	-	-	TGTGCCATCAGTGAAGTACGAGAGACCCAGTACTTC	CAISEVRETQYF
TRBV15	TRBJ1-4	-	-	TGTGCCACCAGCAGGGACCCTATTGAAAAACTGTTTTTT	CATSRDPIEKLFF
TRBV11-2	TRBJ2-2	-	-	TGTGCCAGCAGCGGACGGCTTACCGGGGAGCTGTTTTTT	CASSGRLTGELFF
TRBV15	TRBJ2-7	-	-	TGTGCCACCAGCAGAGATCCCACAGGGATAATAACCTACGAGCAGTACTTC	CATSRDPTGIITYEQYF
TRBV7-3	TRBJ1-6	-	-	TGTGCCAGCAGCACCGATTATTCACCCCTCCACTTT	CASSTDYSPLHF
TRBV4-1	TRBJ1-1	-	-	TGCGCCAGCAGCCAAGAAAGAAGACCCGGTACGGCTGAAGCTTTCTTT	CASSQERRPGTAEAFF
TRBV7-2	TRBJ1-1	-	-	TGTGCCAGCAGCTTTGGGGAAGACACTGAAGCTTTCTTT	CASSFGEDTEAFF
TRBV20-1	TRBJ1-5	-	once	TGCAGTGCTAGGACGGGGGGGGTTGGCAATCAGCCCCAGCATTTT	CSARTGGVGNQPQHF
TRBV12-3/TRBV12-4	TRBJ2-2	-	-	TGTGCCAGCCATCCGACAGCCCCGAACACCGGGGAGCTGTTTTTT	CASHPTAPNTGELFF
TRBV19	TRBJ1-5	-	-	TGTGCCAGTAGTATAGGGACAGCTAGCAATCAGCCCCAGCATTTT	CASSIGTASNQPQHF
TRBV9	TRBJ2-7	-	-	TGTGCCAGCAGCGTAGGACCGATTGACGCCTACGAGCAGTACTTC	CASSVGPIDAYEQYF
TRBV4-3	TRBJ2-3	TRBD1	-	TGCGCCAGCAGCCGCCATACGGGACAGACGGGAGATACGCAGTATTTT	CASSRHTGQTGDTQYF
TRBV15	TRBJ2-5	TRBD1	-	TGTGCCACCAGCACCCACAGGGGTGATCAGACCCAGTACTTC	CATSTHRGDQTQYF
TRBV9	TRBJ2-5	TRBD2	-	TGTGCCAGCAGCCCCCCCGGCACCCGGGGGGGCCAAGAGACCCAGTACTTC	CASSPPGTRGGQETQYF
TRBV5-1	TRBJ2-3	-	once	TGCGCCAGCAGCTTGCGCGGGATCAGCACAGATACGCAGTATTTT	CASSLRGISTDTQYF
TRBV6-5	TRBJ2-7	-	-	TGTGCCAGCAGTTACTGGAGAGGCTTGGCGGGAAGCTCCTACGAGCAGTACTTC	CASSYWRGLAGSSYEQYF
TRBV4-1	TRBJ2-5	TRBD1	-	TGCGCCAGCAGCCAGACAGGGGGAGAGACCCAGTACTTC	CASSQTGGETQYF